This T cell receptor beta chain was found in a study of cytomegalovirus exposure and HLA in healthy donors. These donors, healthy bone marrow donors, were studied. Details on this clone: What it binds is unknown.

The PCR made use of 60 Vbeta and 13 Jbeta primers. Sequenced by immunoSEQ multiplex PCR; TCRdb stores in-frame clones only, minus some. The profile covers hundreds of thousands of clones, with more than 75% appearing a single time and 0.2% to 0.3% taken by the ten largest. J was trimmed by 6 bases and V by 2 bases; bases with no gene match: 3. From germline, CDR1 is MNHNY and CDR2 SVGAGI (reference sequence). There are 15 residues in the CDR3. Study-wide results and limits: Later on, analysis showed that most CMV-associated TCR beta chains appeared to be HLA-restricted. HLA allele associations emerged for some 16,000 TCR beta sequences in a later analysis, at 0.05 false discovery rate.

The sequenced sample was PBMCs. The TCR sequence derives from a girl aged 2 to 9 in good health and CMV-seronegative. The J gene is TRBJ2-4, the V gene TRBV6-6; 11 bases are shared with TRBD2. This CDR3 is CASSYTSGSANIQYF. CDR3 nucleotides: TGTGCCAGCAGTTACACTAGCGGGAGTGCAAACATTCAGTACTTC.